The table lists the clone carrying this T cell receptor (beta chain) with a few counts. The antigen is undetermined. TCRdb recomputed calls from the 5' RACE reads with MiXCR, one row per CDR3 protein. Of around 49,000 distinct CDR3 sequences in the sample, 11% are singletons; the top ten hold 21%. This specimen belongs to a study of early T cells in non-severe SARS-CoV-2 infection. Overall study results and limits: Lookups in VDJdb leaned toward anti-spike CD8 responses and missed private and CD4 specificities.

This CDR3 is built from 13 residues. Trimming left V 2 bases short and J 7 bases short, with 12 bases between. The sequence was obtained from an adult who was a healthcare worker with PCR-confirmed SARS-CoV-2 infection or an uninfected control (not recorded which). The sample comprised whole blood. This rearrangement joins TRBV12-3 or TRBV12-4 to TRBJ2-7; possibly TRBD1 or TRBD2 for D (6 bases each). CDR3 protein: CASSLRGGSEQYF. The CDR3 DNA follows: TGTGCCAGCAGTTTAAGAGGGGGGAGTGAGCAGTACTTC.